The 7 T cell receptor beta chains given below trace back to one sample, sequenced in a study of T cell repertoires in cytomegalovirus infection. TCRdb called the reads again in MiXCR, with one record for every CDR3 protein. The sample records roughly 100,000 distinct CDR3 sequences, 16% being singletons. Sequencing used PBMCs. Source of these receptors: a human donor in good health (CMV status not recorded). Some clones in this sample may be carry-over from other donors' samples.

This clonotype appeared many times. The chain combines TRBV7-6 with TRBJ2-1, with TRBD2 matching over 8 bases. V shed 1 base, J shed 12 bases, and the junction held 20 bases outside the gene matches. Germline lookup yields CDR1 SGHVS and CDR2 FNYEAQ. The CDR3 loop spans 18 amino acids. CDR3 DNA sequence: TGTGCCAGCAGCTTAGGTCCGGGGGGACTAGAGTTAAGGTCGTGGCAGTTCTTC. Translated, it gives CASSLGPGGLELRSWQFF. The variable domain in full, completed from reference TRBV7-6 and TRBJ2-1, reads GAGVSQSPRYKVTKRGQDVALRCDPISGHVSLYWYRQALGQGPEFLTYFNYEAQQDKSGLPNDRFSAERPEGSISTLTIQRTEQRDSAMYRCASSLGPGGLELRSWQFFGPGTRLTVL.

This chain uses TRBV7-9 with TRBJ2-2; D is undetermined. The CDR3 covers 16 residues. Germline V gives CDR1 SEHNR, CDR2 FQNEAQ (reference sequence). The V end lost 5 bases, the J end lost 0 bases, and 13 bases lay between the germline ends. This chain's CDR3 is CASSRRIDANTGELFF. The CDR3 DNA sequence: TGTGCCAGCAGCCGCCGGATCGACGCGAACACCGGGGAGCTGTTTTTT.

With regard to this clonotype: Possible read error: a much larger clone is one base away. V usage is TRBV7-2 and J usage is TRBJ2-7; 7 positions match TRBD2. From germline, CDR1 is SGHTA and CDR2 FQGNSA. This CDR3 region has 16 residues. The V and J ends lost 5 bases and 2 bases, in that order; junction bases with no gene match: 12. The CDR3 sequence is CASSQGGTCGTYEQYF. CDR3 DNA: TGTGCCAGCAGCCAGGGAGGGACTTGCGGGACCTACGAGCAGTACTTC. The variable domain in full, completed from reference TRBV7-2 and TRBJ2-7, reads GAGVSQSPSNKVTEKGKDVELRCDPISGHTALYWYRQSLGQGLEFLIYFQGNSAPDKSGLPSDRFSAERTGGSVSTLTIQRTQQEDSAVYLCASSQGGTCGTYEQYFGPGTRLTVT.

This clonotype has a handful of counts. V gene TRBV7-9 combines with J gene TRBJ1-1; D is ambiguous. The germline V and J ends were trimmed by 5 bases and 3 bases, with 10 bases remaining between them. CDR3 length: 13 amino acids. Germline V gene data show CDR1 as SEHNR and CDR2 as FQNEAQ (reference sequence). The CDR3, as DNA: TGTGCCAGCAGCCGGGCGGTTGACACTGAAGCTTTCTTT. Its protein is CASSRAVDTEAFF.

In this sample, this clonotype turned up many times. The chain recombines TRBV7-2 with TRBJ2-7; perhaps TRBD2 as D (5 bases). The CDR3 runs to 13 residues. Trimming took 0 bases from V and 5 from J, leaving 8 bases between them. Germline CDR1 is SGHTA and CDR2 is FQGNSA. CDR3 sequence: CASSLAAGNEQYF. CDR3 nucleotides: TGTGCCAGCAGCTTAGCGGCCGGGAACGAGCAGTACTTC.

This clonotype was counted only a few times. The chain uses TRBV19 and TRBJ1-5; D gene unclear. CDR3 length: 14 amino acids. Germline V CDR1 and CDR2: LNHDA, SQIVND (reference sequence). V dropped 5 bases and J dropped 0 bases, with 8 bases sitting between them. The CDR3 DNA sequence: TGTGCCAGTAGTCGGCAGCTTAGCAATCAGCCCCAGCATTTT. It yields the protein CASSRQLSNQPQHF.

This clonotype has just a few counts. V is TRBV20-1 and J is TRBJ1-3, with 7 bases fitting TRBD1. This CDR3 region has 16 residues. V dropped 0 bases and J dropped 3; count of bases not matched to a gene: 8. The germline gives CDR1 DFQATT, CDR2 SNEGSKA (reference sequence). Here the CDR3 reads CSARDLARGIGNTIYF. The CDR3, as DNA: TGCAGTGCTAGAGATCTGGCCAGGGGGATTGGAAACACCATATATTTT.